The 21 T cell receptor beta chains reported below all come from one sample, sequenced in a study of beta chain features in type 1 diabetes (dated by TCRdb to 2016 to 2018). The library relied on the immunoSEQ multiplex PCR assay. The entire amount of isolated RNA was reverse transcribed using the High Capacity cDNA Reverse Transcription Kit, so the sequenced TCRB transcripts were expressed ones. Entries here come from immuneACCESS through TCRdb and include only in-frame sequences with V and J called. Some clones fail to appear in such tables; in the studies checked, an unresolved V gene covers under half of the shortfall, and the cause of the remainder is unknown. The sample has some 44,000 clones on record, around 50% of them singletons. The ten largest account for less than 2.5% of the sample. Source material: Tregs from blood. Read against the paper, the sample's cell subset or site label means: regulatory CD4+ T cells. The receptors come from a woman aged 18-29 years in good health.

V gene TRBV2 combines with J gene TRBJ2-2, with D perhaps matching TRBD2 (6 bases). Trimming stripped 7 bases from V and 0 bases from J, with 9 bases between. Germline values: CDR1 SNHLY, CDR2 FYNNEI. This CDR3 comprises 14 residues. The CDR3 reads CASMGGANTGELFF. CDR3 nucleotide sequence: TGTGCCAGCATGGGCGGGGCGAACACCGGGGAGCTGTTTTTT.

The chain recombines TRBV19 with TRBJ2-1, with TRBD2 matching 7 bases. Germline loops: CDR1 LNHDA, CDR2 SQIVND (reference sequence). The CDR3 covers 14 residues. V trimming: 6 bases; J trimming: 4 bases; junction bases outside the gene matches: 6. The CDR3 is CASREVAGYNEQFF. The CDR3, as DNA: TGTGCCAGTAGGGAAGTAGCGGGTTACAATGAGCAGTTCTTC.

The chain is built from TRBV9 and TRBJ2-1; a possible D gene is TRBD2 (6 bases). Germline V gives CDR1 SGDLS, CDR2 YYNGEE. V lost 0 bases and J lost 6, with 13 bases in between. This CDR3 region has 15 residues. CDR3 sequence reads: CASSVAGSSSNEQFF. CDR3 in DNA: TGTGCCAGCAGCGTAGCCGGGAGTTCTTCCAATGAGCAGTTCTTC.

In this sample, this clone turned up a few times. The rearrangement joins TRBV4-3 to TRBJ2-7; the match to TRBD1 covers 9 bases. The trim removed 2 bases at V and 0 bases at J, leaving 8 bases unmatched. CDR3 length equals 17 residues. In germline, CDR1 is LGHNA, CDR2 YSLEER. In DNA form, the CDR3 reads TGCGCCAGCAGCCAATCAACCGGGACAGGGACCTCCTACGAGCAGTACTTC. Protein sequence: CASSQSTGTGTSYEQYF.

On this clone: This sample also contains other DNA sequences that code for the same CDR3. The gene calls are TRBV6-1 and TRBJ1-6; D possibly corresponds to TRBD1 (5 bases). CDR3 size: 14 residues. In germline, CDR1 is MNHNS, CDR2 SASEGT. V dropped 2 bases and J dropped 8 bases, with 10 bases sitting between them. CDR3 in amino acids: CASSETAGDSPLHF. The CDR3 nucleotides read TGTGCCAGCAGTGAAACAGCGGGGGATTCACCCCTCCACTTT.

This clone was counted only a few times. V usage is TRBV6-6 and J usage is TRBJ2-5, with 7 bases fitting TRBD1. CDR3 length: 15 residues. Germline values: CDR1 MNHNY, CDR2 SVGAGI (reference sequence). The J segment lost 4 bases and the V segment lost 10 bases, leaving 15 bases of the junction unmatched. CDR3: CAKTFRQGSVETQYF. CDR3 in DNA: TGTGCCAAAACCTTCCGACAGGGCAGCGTAGAGACCCAGTACTTC.

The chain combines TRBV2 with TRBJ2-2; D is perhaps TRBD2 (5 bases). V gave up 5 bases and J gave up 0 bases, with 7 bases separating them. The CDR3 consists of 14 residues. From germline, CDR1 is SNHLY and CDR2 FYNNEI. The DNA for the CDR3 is TGTGCCAGCAGTTTAGCGTCGAACACCGGGGAGCTGTTTTTT. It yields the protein CASSLASNTGELFF. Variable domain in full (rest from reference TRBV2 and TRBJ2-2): EPEVTQTPSHQVTQMGQEVILRCVPISNHLYFYWYRQILGQKVEFLVSFYNNEISEKSEIFDDQFSVERPDGSNFTLKIRSTKLEDSAMYFCASSLASNTGELFFGEGSRLTVL.

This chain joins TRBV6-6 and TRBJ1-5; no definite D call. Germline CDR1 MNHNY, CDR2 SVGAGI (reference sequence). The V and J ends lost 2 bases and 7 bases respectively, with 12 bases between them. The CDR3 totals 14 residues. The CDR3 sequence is CASSYEGVGQPQHF. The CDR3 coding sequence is TGTGCCAGCAGTTACGAGGGTGTAGGGCAGCCCCAGCATTTT.

CDR3: CASSHVGTSGGRVEQFF. In nucleotides, the CDR3 is TGTGCCAGCAGCCATGTGGGGACTAGCGGGGGGAGGGTTGAGCAGTTCTTC. This chain links TRBV4-2 with TRBJ2-1, with 15 nucleotides matching TRBD2. This CDR3 comprises 17 residues. Germline-derived CDR1 and CDR2 are LGHNA and YNFKEQ. V was pared by 3 bases and J by 9 bases, with 9 bases of the junction left unmatched.

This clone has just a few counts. CDR3 nucleotide sequence: TGTGCCAGCAGCTTATCCCGGACTAGCGCCTCCTACGAGCAGTACTTC. As protein: CASSLSRTSASYEQYF. The chain is built from TRBV7-2 and TRBJ2-7; 9 bases fit TRBD2. V trimming: 2 bases; J trimming: 0 bases; junction bases outside the gene matches: 5. The CDR3 contains 16 residues. CDR1 and CDR2 from the germline V gene are SGHTA and FQGNSA.

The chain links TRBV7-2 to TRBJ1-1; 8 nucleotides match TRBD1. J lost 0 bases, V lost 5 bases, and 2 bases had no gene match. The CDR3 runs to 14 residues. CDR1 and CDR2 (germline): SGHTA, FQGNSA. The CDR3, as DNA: TGTGCCAGCAGCCCGGGACAGGTGAACACTGAAGCTTTCTTT. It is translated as CASSPGQVNTEAFF.

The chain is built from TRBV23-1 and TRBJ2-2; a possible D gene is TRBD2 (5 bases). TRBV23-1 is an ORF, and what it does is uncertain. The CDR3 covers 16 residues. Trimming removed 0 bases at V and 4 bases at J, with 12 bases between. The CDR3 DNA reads TGCGCCAGCAGTCAATCGCTTAGGCGGGTCACCGGGGAGCTGTTTTTT. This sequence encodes CASSQSLRRVTGELFF.

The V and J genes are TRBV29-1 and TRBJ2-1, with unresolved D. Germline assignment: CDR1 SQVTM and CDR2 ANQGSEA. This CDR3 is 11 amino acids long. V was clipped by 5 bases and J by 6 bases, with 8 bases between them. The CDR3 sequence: CSVFNSNEQFF. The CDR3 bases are TGCAGCGTTTTCAATAGCAATGAGCAGTTCTTC.

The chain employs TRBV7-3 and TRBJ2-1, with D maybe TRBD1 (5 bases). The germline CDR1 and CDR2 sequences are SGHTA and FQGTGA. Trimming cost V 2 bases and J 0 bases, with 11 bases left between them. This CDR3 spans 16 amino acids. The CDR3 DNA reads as TGTGCCAGCAGCTTACAGGGCCCCCGCTCCTACAATGAGCAGTTCTTC. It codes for CASSLQGPRSYNEQFF.

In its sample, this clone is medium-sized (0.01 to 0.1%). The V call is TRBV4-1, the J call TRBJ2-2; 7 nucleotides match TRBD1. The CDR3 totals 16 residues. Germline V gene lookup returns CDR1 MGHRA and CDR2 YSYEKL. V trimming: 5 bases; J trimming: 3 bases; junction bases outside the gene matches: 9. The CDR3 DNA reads TGCGCCAGCAGCACCGAACAGGGGCCTCACACCGGGGAGCTGTTTTTT. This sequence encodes CASSTEQGPHTGELFF.

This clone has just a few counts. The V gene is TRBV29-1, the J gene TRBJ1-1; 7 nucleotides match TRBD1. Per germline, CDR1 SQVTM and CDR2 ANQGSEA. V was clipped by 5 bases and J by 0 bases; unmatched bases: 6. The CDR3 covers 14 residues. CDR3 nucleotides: TGCAGCGTTCTCGGGGACAGCATGAACACTGAAGCTTTCTTT. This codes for CSVLGDSMNTEAFF.

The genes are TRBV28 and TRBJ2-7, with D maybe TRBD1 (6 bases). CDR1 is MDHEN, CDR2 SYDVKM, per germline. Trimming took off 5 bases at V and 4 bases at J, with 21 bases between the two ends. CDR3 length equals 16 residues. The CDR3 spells CASSPPSRGRKYEQYF. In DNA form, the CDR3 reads TGTGCCAGCAGTCCGCCCAGCAGGGGAAGGAAGTACGAGCAGTACTTC. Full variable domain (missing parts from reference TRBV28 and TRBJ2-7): DVKVTQSSRYLVKRTGEKVFLECVQDMDHENMFWYRQDPGLGLRLIYFSYDVKMKEKGDIPEGYSVSREKKERFSLILESASTNQTSMYLCASSPPSRGRKYEQYFGPGTRLTVT.

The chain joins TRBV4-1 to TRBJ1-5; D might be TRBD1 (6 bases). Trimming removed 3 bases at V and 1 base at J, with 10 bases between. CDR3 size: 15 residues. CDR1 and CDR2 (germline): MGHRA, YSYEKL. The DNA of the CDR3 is TGCGCCAGCAGCCAGGGAGGGGGAAGCAATCAGCCCCAGCATTTT. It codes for CASSQGGGSNQPQHF.

This chain's CDR3 is CASSARSGSSYGYTF. DNA of the CDR3: TGTGCCAGCAGCGCTAGGTCAGGGTCGAGCTATGGCTACACCTTC. V usage is TRBV11-2 and J usage is TRBJ1-2, with D tentatively TRBD1 (5 bases). Looked up from germline, CDR1 is SGHAT and CDR2 is FQNNGV. The V gene lost 5 bases and the J gene lost 4 bases, with 17 bases spanning the gap. CDR3 length: 15 residues.

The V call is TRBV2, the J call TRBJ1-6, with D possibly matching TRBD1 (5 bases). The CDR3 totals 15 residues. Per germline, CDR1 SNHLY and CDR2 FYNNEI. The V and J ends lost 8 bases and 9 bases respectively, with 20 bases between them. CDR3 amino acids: CASAPERGRGSPLHF. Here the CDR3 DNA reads TGTGCCAGCGCCCCGGAAAGGGGAAGGGGTTCACCCCTCCACTTT.

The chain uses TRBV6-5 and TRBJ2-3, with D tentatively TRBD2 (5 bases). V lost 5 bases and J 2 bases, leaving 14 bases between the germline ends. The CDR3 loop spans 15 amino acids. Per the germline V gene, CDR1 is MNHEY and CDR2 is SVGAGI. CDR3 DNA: TGTGCCAGCAGTATTCTGCGGACTGTCACAGATACGCAGTATTTT. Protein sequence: CASSILRTVTDTQYF.